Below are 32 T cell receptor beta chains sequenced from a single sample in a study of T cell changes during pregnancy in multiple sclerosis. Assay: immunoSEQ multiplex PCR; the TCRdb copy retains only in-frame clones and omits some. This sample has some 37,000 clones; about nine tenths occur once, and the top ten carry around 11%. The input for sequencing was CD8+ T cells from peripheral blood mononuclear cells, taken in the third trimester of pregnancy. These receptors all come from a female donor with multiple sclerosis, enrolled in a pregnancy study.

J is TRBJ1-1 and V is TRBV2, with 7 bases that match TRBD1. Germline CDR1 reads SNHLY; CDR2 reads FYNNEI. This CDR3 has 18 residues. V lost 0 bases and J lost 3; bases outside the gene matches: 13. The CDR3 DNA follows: TGTGCCAGCAGTGAAGCCGGGCGGACAGGTGGGGTGGACACTGAAGCTTTCTTT. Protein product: CASSEAGRTGGVDTEAFF.

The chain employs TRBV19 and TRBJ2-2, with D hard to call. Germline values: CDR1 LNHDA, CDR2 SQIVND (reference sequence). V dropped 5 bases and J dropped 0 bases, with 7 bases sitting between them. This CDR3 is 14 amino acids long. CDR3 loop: CASSSPSNTGELFF. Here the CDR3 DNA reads TGTGCCAGTAGTTCTCCCTCGAACACCGGGGAGCTGTTTTTT. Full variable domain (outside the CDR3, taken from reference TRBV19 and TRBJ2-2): DGGITQSPKYLFRKEGQNVTLSCEQNLNHDAMYWYRQDPGQGLRLIYYSQIVNDFQKGDIAEGYSVSREKKESFPLTVTSAQKNPTAFYLCASSSPSNTGELFFGEGSRLTVL.

The CDR3 loop is CSASGGSNYGYTF. The CDR3 nucleotides read TGCAGCGCATCAGGGGGATCTAACTATGGCTACACCTTC. The gene calls are TRBV29-1 and TRBJ1-2; TRBD1 agrees at 7 bases. V was clipped by 7 bases and J by 0 bases; unmatched bases: 5. Germline CDR1 is SQVTM and CDR2 is ANQGSEA. The CDR3 runs 13 residues.

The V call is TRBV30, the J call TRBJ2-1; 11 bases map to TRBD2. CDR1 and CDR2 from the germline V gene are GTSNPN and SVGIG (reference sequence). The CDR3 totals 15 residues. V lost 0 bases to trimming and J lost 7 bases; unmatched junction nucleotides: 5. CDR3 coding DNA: TGTGCCTGGAGTGTACTGGGACTAGCGGCTAATGAGCAGTTCTTC. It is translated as CAWSVLGLAANEQFF. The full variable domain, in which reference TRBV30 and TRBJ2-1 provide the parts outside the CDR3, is SQTIHQWPATLVQPVGSPLSLECTVEGTSNPNLYWYRQAAGRGLQLLFYSVGIGQISSEVPQNLSASRPQDRQFILSSKKLLLSDSGFYLCAWSVLGLAANEQFFGPGTRLTVL.

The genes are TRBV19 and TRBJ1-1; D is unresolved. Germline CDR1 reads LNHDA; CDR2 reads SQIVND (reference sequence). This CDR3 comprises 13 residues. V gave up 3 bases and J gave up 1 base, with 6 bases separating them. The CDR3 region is CASSIGWNTEAFF. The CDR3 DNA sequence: TGTGCCAGTAGTATCGGTTGGAACACTGAAGCTTTCTTT. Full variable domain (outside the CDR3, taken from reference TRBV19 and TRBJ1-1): DGGITQSPKYLFRKEGQNVTLSCEQNLNHDAMYWYRQDPGQGLRLIYYSQIVNDFQKGDIAEGYSVSREKKESFPLTVTSAQKNPTAFYLCASSIGWNTEAFFGQGTRLTVV.

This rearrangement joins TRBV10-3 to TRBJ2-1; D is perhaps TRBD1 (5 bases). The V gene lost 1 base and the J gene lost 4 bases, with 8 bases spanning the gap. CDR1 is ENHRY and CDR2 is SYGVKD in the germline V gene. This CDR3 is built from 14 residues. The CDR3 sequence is CAISELDSYNEQFF. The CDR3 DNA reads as TGTGCCATCAGTGAGTTAGACAGTTACAATGAGCAGTTCTTC.

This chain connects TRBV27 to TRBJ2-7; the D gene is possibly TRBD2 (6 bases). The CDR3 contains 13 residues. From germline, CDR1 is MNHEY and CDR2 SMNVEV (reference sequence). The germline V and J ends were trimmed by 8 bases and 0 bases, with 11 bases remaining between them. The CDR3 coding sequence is TGTGCCAGCGGGTCGGGGGTCTCCTACGAGCAGTACTTC. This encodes CASGSGVSYEQYF.

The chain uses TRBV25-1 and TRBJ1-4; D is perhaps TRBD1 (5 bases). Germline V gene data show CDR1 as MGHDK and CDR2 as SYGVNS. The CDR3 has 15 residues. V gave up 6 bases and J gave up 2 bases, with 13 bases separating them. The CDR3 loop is CASRKGDRTNEKLFF. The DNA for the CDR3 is TGTGCCAGCAGGAAAGGGGATCGCACTAATGAAAAACTGTTTTTT.

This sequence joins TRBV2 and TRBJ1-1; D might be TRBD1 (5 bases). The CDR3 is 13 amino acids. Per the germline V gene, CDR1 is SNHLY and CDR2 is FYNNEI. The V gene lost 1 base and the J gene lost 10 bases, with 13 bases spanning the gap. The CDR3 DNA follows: TGTGCCAGCAGTGAAGGTCTCAGGGTGGTAGCTTTCTTT. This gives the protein CASSEGLRVVAFF.

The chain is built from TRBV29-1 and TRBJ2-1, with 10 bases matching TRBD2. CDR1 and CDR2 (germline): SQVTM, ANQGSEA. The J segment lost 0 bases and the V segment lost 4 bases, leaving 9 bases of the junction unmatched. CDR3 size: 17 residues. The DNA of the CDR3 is TGCAGCGTTGTGGGGACTAGCGCCTCCCACTCCTACAATGAGCAGTTCTTC. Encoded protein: CSVVGTSASHSYNEQFF.

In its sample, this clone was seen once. The chain's CDR3 is CAWSPGSSGNTIYF. The CDR3 nucleotides read TGTGCCTGGAGTCCGGGAAGCTCTGGAAACACCATATATTTT. This chain connects TRBV30 to TRBJ1-3; D uncertain. The CDR3 contains 14 residues. Germline-derived CDR1 and CDR2 are GTSNPN and SVGIG (reference sequence). Trimming removed 2 bases at V and 0 bases at J, with 8 bases between.

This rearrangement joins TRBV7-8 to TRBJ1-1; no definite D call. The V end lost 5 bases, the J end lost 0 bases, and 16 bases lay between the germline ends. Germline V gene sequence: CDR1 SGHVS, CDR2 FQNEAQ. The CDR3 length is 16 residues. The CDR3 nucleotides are TGTGCCAGCAGCGGCCGACGGGGATTCATGAACACTGAAGCTTTCTTT. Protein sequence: CASSGRRGFMNTEAFF.

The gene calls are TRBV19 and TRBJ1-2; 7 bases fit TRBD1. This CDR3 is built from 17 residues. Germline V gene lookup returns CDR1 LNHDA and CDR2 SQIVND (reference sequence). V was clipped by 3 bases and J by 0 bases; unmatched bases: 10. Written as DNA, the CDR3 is TGTGCCAGTAGTATTTTGACAGGGACGCTTTCTAACTATGGCTACACCTTC. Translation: CASSILTGTLSNYGYTF. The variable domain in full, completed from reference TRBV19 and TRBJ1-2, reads DGGITQSPKYLFRKEGQNVTLSCEQNLNHDAMYWYRQDPGQGLRLIYYSQIVNDFQKGDIAEGYSVSREKKESFPLTVTSAQKNPTAFYLCASSILTGTLSNYGYTFGSGTRLTVV.

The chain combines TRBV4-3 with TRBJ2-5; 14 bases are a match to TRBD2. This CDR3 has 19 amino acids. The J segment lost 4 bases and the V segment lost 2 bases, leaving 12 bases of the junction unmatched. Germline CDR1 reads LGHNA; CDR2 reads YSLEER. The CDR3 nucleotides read TGCGCCAGCAGCCAATTCTACCCGACTAGCGGGGGGGAAGGAGAGACCCAGTACTTC. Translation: CASSQFYPTSGGEGETQYF.

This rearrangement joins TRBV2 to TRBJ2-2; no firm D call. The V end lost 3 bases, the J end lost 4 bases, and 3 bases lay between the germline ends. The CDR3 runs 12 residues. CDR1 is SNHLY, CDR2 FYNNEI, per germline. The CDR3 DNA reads TGTGCCAGCAGTGACAGCACCGGGGAGCTGTTTTTT. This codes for CASSDSTGELFF.

The CDR3 protein is CARSLVGRTQDHHEQYF. Written as DNA, the CDR3 is TGTGCCAGAAGCTTGGTCGGCCGGACTCAGGACCACCACGAGCAGTACTTC. The chain employs TRBV5-3 and TRBJ2-7, with D possibly matching TRBD2 (5 bases). TRBV5-3 counts as an open reading frame of uncertain function. The CDR3 consists of 17 residues. Trimming removed 0 bases at V and 5 bases at J, with 21 bases between.

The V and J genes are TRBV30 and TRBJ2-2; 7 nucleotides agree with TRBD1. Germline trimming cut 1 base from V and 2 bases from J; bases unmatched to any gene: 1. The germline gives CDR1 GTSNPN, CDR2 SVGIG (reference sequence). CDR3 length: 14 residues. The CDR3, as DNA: TGTGCCTGGAGTGGGACAGGCAACACCGGGGAGCTGTTTTTT. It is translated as CAWSGTGNTGELFF.

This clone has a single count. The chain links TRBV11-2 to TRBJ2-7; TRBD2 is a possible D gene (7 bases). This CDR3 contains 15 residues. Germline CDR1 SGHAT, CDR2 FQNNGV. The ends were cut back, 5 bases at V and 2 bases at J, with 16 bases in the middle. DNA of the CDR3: TGTGCCAGCAGCCCCGCGGCGGGGGCAACCTACGAGCAGTACTTC. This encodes CASSPAAGATYEQYF.

The CDR3 loop is CASSEGVWGQETQYF. In nucleotides, the CDR3 is TGTGCCAGCAGTGAAGGGGTCTGGGGGCAGGAGACCCAGTACTTC. This sequence joins TRBV6-1 and TRBJ2-5; D might be TRBD1 (6 bases). The CDR3 contains 15 residues. Germline V gene sequence: CDR1 MNHNS, CDR2 SASEGT. V lost 1 base, J lost 5 bases, and 14 bases lay in between.

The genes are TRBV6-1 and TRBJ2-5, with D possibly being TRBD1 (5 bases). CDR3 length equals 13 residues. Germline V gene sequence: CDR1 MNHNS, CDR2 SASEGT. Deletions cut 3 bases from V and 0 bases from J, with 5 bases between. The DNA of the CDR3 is TGTGCCAGCAGTGAGGACAACCAAGAGACCCAGTACTTC. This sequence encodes CASSEDNQETQYF.

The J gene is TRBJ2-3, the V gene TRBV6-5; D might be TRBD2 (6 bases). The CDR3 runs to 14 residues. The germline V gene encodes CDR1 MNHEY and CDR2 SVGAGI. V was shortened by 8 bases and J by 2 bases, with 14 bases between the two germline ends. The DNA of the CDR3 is TGTGCCAGCCGGGACTGGACGTCCACAGATACGCAGTATTTT. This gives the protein CASRDWTSTDTQYF.

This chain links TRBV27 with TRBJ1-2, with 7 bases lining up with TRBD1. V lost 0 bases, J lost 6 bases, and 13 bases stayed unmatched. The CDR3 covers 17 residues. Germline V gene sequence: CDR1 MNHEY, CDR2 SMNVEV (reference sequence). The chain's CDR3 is CASSLSRFRGAENGYTF. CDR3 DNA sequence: TGTGCCAGCAGTTTATCTAGGTTCAGGGGGGCGGAGAATGGCTACACCTTC.

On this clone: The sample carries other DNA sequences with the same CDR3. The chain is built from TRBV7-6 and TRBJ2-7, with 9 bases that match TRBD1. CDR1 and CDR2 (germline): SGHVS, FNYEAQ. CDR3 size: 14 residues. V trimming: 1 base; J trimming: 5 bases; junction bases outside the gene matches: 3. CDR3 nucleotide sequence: TGTGCCAGCAGCTTAGGACAGGGGGTCGACGAGCAGTACTTC. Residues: CASSLGQGVDEQYF. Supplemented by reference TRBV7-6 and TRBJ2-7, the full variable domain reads GAGVSQSPRYKVTKRGQDVALRCDPISGHVSLYWYRQALGQGPEFLTYFNYEAQQDKSGLPNDRFSAERPEGSISTLTIQRTEQRDSAMYRCASSLGQGVDEQYFGPGTRLTVT.

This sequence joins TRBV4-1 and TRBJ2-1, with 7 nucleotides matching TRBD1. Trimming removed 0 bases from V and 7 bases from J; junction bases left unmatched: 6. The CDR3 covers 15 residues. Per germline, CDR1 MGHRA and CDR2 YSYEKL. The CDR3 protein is CASSQELATGNEQFF. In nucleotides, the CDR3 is TGCGCCAGCAGCCAAGAACTGGCGACAGGGAATGAGCAGTTCTTC.

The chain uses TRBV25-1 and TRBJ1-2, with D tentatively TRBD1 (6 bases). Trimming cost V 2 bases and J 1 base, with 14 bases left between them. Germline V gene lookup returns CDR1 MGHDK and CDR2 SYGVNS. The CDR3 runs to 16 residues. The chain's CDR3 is CASSEGVSGDNYGYTF. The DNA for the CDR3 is TGTGCCAGCAGTGAAGGTGTTTCAGGGGATAACTATGGCTACACCTTC.

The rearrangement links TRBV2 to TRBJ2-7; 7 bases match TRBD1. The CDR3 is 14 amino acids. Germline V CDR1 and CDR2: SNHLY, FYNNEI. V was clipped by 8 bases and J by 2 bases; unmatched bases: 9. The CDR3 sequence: CASLLTGRTYEQYF. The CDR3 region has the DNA TGTGCCAGCTTGTTGACAGGGCGAACCTACGAGCAGTACTTC.

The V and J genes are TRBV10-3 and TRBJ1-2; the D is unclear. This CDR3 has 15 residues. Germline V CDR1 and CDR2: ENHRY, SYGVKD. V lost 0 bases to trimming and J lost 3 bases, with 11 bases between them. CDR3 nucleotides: TGTGCCATCAGTGAGTCGGCGCGGCTCTACTATGGCTACACCTTC. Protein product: CAISESARLYYGYTF.

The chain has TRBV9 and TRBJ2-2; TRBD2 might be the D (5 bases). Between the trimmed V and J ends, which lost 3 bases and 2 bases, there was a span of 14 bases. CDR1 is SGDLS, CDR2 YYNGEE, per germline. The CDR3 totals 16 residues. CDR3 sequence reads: CASSAAGRKNTGELFF. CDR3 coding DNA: TGTGCCAGCAGCGCTGCGGGCCGGAAAAACACCGGGGAGCTGTTTTTT.

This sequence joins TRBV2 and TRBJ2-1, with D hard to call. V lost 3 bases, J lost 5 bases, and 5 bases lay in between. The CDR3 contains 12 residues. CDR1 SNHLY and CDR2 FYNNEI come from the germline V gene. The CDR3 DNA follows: TGTGCCAGCAGTGAGTCGGACAATGAGCAGTTCTTC. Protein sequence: CASSESDNEQFF.

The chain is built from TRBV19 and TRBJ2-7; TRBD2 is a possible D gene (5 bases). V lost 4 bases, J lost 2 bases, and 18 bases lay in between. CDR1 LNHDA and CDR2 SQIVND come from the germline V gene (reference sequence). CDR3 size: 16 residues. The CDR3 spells CASSRKDSPITYEQYF. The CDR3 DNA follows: TGTGCCAGTAGTAGGAAGGACTCCCCTATAACCTACGAGCAGTACTTC.

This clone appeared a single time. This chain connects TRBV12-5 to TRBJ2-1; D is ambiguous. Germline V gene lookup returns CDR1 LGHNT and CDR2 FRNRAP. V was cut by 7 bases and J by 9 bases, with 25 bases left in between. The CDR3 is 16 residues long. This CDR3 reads CASVPRSSSSHSEQFF. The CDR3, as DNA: TGTGCTAGTGTTCCCCGGAGCTCCTCATCACATAGTGAGCAGTTCTTC.

The CDR3 loop reads CASITDIGTEAFF. CDR3 in DNA: TGTGCCAGTATTACGGACATCGGCACTGAAGCTTTCTTT. The chain recombines TRBV19 with TRBJ1-1; the D gene is possibly TRBD1 (5 bases). CDR1 and CDR2 (germline): LNHDA, SQIVND (reference sequence). This CDR3 is 13 amino acids long. V lost 7 bases and J 4 bases, leaving 13 bases between the germline ends.